This T cell receptor (beta chain) was found in a study of patients and donors after allogeneic stem cell transplantation. V was shortened by 0 bases and J by 4 bases, with 9 bases between the two germline ends. This CDR3 has 14 residues. Germline values: CDR1 KGHSH, CDR2 LQKENI. There are many counts of this clonotype. TCRdb independently ran MiXCR on the RT-PCR reads; one entry per CDR3 protein. Among 25,000 to 35,000 distinct CDR3 sequences listed, around 6.8% were seen once. Sequencing was done on a sample of blood, either unsorted or a sorted T cell fraction (not recorded which). The V gene is TRBV18, the J gene TRBJ2-5; no reliable D call. The sequence was obtained from a human donor who was either an allogeneic HSCT recipient or a stem cell or donor lymphocyte infusion donor (not recorded which). It is not recorded whose cells these are; they may come from a transplant donor. As DNA, the CDR3 is TGTGCCAGCTCACCACCGTTCAGGCCAGAGACCCAGTACTTC. The encoded protein is CASSPPFRPETQYF.